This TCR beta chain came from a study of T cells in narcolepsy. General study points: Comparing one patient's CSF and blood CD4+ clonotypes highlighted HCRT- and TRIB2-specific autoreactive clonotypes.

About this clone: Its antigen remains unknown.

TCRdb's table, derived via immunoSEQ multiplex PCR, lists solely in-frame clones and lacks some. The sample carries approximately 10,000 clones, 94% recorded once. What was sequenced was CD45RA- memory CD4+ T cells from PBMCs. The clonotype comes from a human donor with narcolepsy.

This chain's CDR3 is CASSKDQGGNYEQYF. Here the CDR3 DNA reads TGTGCCAGCAGCAAAGACCAGGGAGGTAACTACGAGCAGTACTTC. The rearrangement uses TRBV11-2 and TRBJ2-5; weak D call: TRBD2 (6 bases). The DNA matches TRBJ2-7 better at its end, which makes the J call doubtful. The CDR3 extends over 15 amino acids. CDR1 SGHAT and CDR2 FQNNGV come from the germline V gene.